One sample yielded the 28 T cell receptor beta chains listed below, sequenced in a study of T cells in Graves' hyperthyroidism and ophthalmopathy. Amplification targeted TCR beta CDR3 regions from RNA transcripts. First-round RT-PCR with HTBI primers amplified the TCR CDR3 region. One entry per CDR3 protein results from TCRdb running MiXCR on the multiplex PCR reads. The sample contains about 400,000 distinct CDR3 sequences, more than 12% of which appear only once. Specimen: blood. These receptors came from a woman in her twenties or thirties with Graves' hyperthyroidism.

This clonotype has ten or more counts. This CDR3 reads CASSTNAGYGTEAFF. CDR3 nucleotide sequence: TGTGCCAGCAGCACGAATGCAGGGTACGGCACTGAAGCTTTCTTT. The genes are TRBV11-2 and TRBJ1-1; perhaps TRBD1 as D (5 bases). Germline V gene sequence: CDR1 SGHAT, CDR2 FQNNGV. With 5 bases removed from V and 4 bases from J, the gap between germline ends came to 17 bases. The CDR3 covers 15 residues.

This clonotype appeared many times. This chain links TRBV5-1 with TRBJ2-7; D perhaps matches TRBD1 (5 bases). The germline V and J ends were trimmed by 5 bases and 4 bases, with 16 bases remaining between them. Germline-derived CDR1 and CDR2 are SGHRS and YFSETQ. This CDR3 is 14 amino acids long. CDR3 nucleotide sequence: TGCGCCAGCAGTTTTAAGGGGTCGGGTTACGAGCAGTACTTC. It encodes CASSFKGSGYEQYF.

This clonotype was seen many times. The V gene is TRBV12-3 or TRBV12-4, the J gene TRBJ1-1; D unresolved. With 6 bases removed from V and 0 bases from J, the gap between germline ends came to 20 bases. The CDR3 loop spans 17 amino acids. DNA for the CDR3: TGTGCCAGCAGCCGAACGAGAGGCAGACCCATGAACACTGAAGCTTTCTTT. Amino acid sequence: CASSRTRGRPMNTEAFF.

Here the CDR3 DNA reads TGCGCCAGCAGCCAAGATCCTCCTCGATCCTTTCTTATCGATGAGCAGTTCTTC. It translates to CASSQDPPRSFLIDEQFF. J is TRBJ2-1 and V is TRBV4-1; D remains ambiguous. Germline-derived CDR1 and CDR2 are MGHRA and YSYEKL. This CDR3 has 18 residues. Trimming left V 0 bases short and J 8 bases short, with 23 bases between.

This chain links TRBV6-2 or TRBV6-3 with TRBJ2-7; D is possibly TRBD1 (6 bases). Trimming left V 6 bases short and J 0 bases short, with 12 bases between. Germline CDR1 reads MNHEY; CDR2 reads SVGEGT. This CDR3 has 14 amino acids. The CDR3 nucleotides are TGTGCCAGCAGGCCGGGACAACTCTCCTACGAGCAGTACTTC. This encodes CASRPGQLSYEQYF.

This clonotype was seen more than once but under ten times. Just one base apart from a much larger clone, this may be a read error. The rearrangement links TRBV28 to TRBJ1-1, with D uncertain. This CDR3 has 13 amino acids. The V end lost 8 bases, the J end lost 0 bases, and 10 bases lay between the germline ends. From germline, CDR1 is MDHEN and CDR2 SYDVKM. CDR3 region: CASGNVLNTEAFF. The CDR3 DNA follows: TGTGCCAGCGGTAACGTGCTGAACACTGAAGCTTTCTTT.

This clonotype was picked up a small number of times. The chain employs TRBV5-1 and TRBJ1-2; tentatively, D is TRBD1 (5 bases). Between the trimmed V and J ends, which lost 2 bases and 7 bases, there was a span of 15 bases. CDR1 and CDR2 from the germline V gene are SGHRS and YFSETQ. The CDR3 spans 14 residues. CDR3 nucleotide sequence: TGCGCCAGCAGCTTTGGCGACAGCACTAGTGGCTACACCTTC. It encodes CASSFGDSTSGYTF. Looking up the rest from reference TRBV5-1 and TRBJ1-2 gives the full variable domain: KAGVTQTPRYLIKTRGQQVTLSCSPISGHRSVSWYQQTPGQGLQFLFEYFSETQRNKGNFPGRFSGRQFSNSRSEMNVSTLELGDSALYLCASSFGDSTSGYTFGSGTRLTVV.

A remark on this clonotype: An end of the junction does not agree with germline; a read error may underlie this. This chain connects TRBV6-1 to TRBJ2-1; D might be TRBD1 (6 bases). The CDR3 covers 20 residues. In germline, CDR1 is MNHNS, CDR2 SASEGT. The CDR3 region has the DNA TGTGCCGGCAGTGAATCCCGGCAGGGGTACCGTAAGAGCTCCTACAATGAGCAGTTCTTC. This translates into CAGSESRQGYRKSSYNEQFF.

V and J are TRBV5-4 and TRBJ2-1; 11 nucleotides match TRBD2. The CDR3 extends over 17 amino acids. Looked up from germline, CDR1 is SGHNT and CDR2 is YYREEE (reference sequence). V was clipped by 6 bases and J by 7 bases; unmatched bases: 15. This CDR3 is CASIYTSGSFLVNEQFF. The CDR3, as DNA: TGTGCCAGCATTTATACTAGCGGGAGTTTTTTGGTTAATGAGCAGTTCTTC. The full variable domain, in which reference TRBV5-4 and TRBJ2-1 provide the parts outside the CDR3, is ETGVTQSPTHLIKTRGQQVTLRCSSQSGHNTVSWYQQALGQGPQFIFQYYREEENGRGNFPPRFSGLQFPNYSSELNVNALELDDSALYLCASIYTSGSFLVNEQFFGPGTRLTVL.

This clonotype was recorded many times. This chain joins TRBV27 and TRBJ2-7; 7 bases fit TRBD1. V was clipped by 3 bases and J by 3 bases; unmatched bases: 2. Germline V gives CDR1 MNHEY, CDR2 SMNVEV (reference sequence). CDR3 length equals 13 residues. CDR3 in amino acids: CASSFTGDYEQYF. The CDR3 DNA follows: TGTGCCAGCAGTTTTACAGGGGACTACGAGCAGTACTTC.

This clonotype was recorded many times. This chain links TRBV5-5 with TRBJ1-1; TRBD1 might be the D (5 bases). This CDR3 spans 13 amino acids. Deletions cut 4 bases from V and 2 bases from J, with 9 bases between. The germline gives CDR1 SGHKS, CDR2 YYEKEE (reference sequence). CDR3 loop: CASSPRVNTEAFF. The DNA for the CDR3 is TGTGCCAGCAGCCCCAGGGTAAACACTGAAGCTTTCTTT.

The chain links TRBV11-3 to TRBJ1-1, with D possibly matching TRBD1 (5 bases). The CDR3 totals 12 residues. Trimming removed 2 bases at V and 8 bases at J, with 9 bases between. Per the germline V gene, CDR1 is SGHNT and CDR2 is YENEEA. The CDR3 DNA is TGTGCCAGCAGCTTATGGGGCGGGGAAGCTTTCTTT. It codes for CASSLWGGEAFF.

In its sample, this clonotype was seen many times. The chain has TRBV27 and TRBJ1-1; D gene uncertain. Between the trimmed V and J ends, which lost 2 bases and 2 bases, there was a span of 9 bases. Per the germline V gene, CDR1 is MNHEY and CDR2 is SMNVEV (reference sequence). The length of the CDR3 is 14 residues. The CDR3 region has the DNA TGTGCCAGCAGTTTAGCCCAGTCCAACACTGAAGCTTTCTTT. This encodes CASSLAQSNTEAFF.

This clonotype was seen repeatedly, ten times or more. The chain carries TRBV28 and TRBJ2-1; the match to TRBD2 covers 12 bases. From germline, CDR1 is MDHEN and CDR2 SYDVKM. The CDR3 covers 16 residues. V shed 2 bases and J 7 bases; nucleotides not matched to a gene: 6. The CDR3 here is CASSLPASGRGNEQFF. The CDR3 DNA reads TGTGCCAGCAGTTTACCTGCTAGCGGGAGGGGGAATGAGCAGTTCTTC.

This clonotype was counted only a few times. The gene calls are TRBV14 and TRBJ1-2, with 8 bases matching TRBD1. The J segment lost 0 bases and the V segment lost 6 bases, leaving 18 bases of the junction unmatched. Germline loops: CDR1 SGHDN, CDR2 FVKESK. The CDR3 covers 19 residues. CDR3 residues: CASRHIGTGPLESNYGYTF. As DNA, the CDR3 is TGTGCCAGCAGACATATAGGGACAGGACCCCTCGAGTCTAACTATGGCTACACCTTC.

The sample holds a few counts of this clonotype. The chain has TRBV18 and TRBJ2-3; the match to TRBD2 covers 10 bases. Germline loops: CDR1 KGHSH, CDR2 LQKENI. J gave up 0 bases and V 5 bases, and 5 bases lay outside the gene matches. The CDR3 length is 16 residues. The CDR3 sequence: CASSSSAGGSTDTQYF. In DNA form, the CDR3 reads TGTGCCAGCTCATCCTCAGCGGGAGGGAGCACAGATACGCAGTATTTT.

This clonotype was counted at least ten times. The V call is TRBV7-9, the J call TRBJ2-3; 9 positions agree with TRBD2. V shed 5 bases and J 4 bases; nucleotides not matched to a gene: 4. The length of the CDR3 is 14 residues. The V gene's germline CDR1 is SEHNR and CDR2 FQNEAQ (reference sequence). CDR3 region: CASSPRTSADTQYF. CDR3 nucleotides: TGTGCCAGCAGCCCCCGGACTAGCGCAGATACGCAGTATTTT.

This clonotype has a count of ten or more. This sequence joins TRBV7-9 and TRBJ2-1, with D tentatively TRBD1 (5 bases). Trimming took 5 bases from V and 5 from J, leaving 7 bases between them. This CDR3 has 12 amino acids. In germline, CDR1 is SEHNR, CDR2 FQNEAQ (reference sequence). CDR3 nucleotide sequence: TGTGCCAGCAGCGCACAGGACAATGAGCAGTTCTTC. Amino acid sequence: CASSAQDNEQFF.

Only a few counts were recorded for this clonotype. This rearrangement joins TRBV4-1 to TRBJ2-7; unclear D gene. With 2 bases removed from V and 3 bases from J, the gap between germline ends came to 11 bases. The CDR3 extends over 14 amino acids. Germline V gene lookup returns CDR1 MGHRA and CDR2 YSYEKL. The DNA of the CDR3 is TGCGCCAGCAGCCAACGTCCTACAGTCTACGAGCAGTACTTC. Translated: CASSQRPTVYEQYF.

The CDR3 DNA sequence: TGTGCCACCAGTGATTTTTCGCAGGGGGGGACCGGGGAGCTGTTTTTT. Encoded protein: CATSDFSQGGTGELFF. This chain connects TRBV24-1 to TRBJ2-2; the D call may be TRBD1 or TRBD2 (7 bases each). The ends were cut back, 1 base at V and 5 bases at J, with 13 bases in the middle. CDR3 length: 16 residues. Per the germline V gene, CDR1 is KGHDR and CDR2 is SFDVKD.

J is TRBJ2-6 and V is TRBV30, with TRBD2 identical over 8 bases. CDR1 GTSNPN and CDR2 SVGIG come from the germline V gene (reference sequence). The CDR3 contains 15 residues. V gave up 3 bases and J gave up 0 bases; unmatched junction bases: 1. In DNA, the CDR3 is TGTGCCTGGAGCAGCGGGGGCTCTGGGGCCAACGTCCTGACTTTC. It is translated as CAWSSGGSGANVLTF.

In its sample, this clonotype was seen a few times. The chain recombines TRBV15 with TRBJ1-4, with D unclear. This CDR3 spans 13 amino acids. Germline V gives CDR1 LNHNV, CDR2 YYDKDF (reference sequence). Trimming stripped 3 bases from V and 5 bases from J, with 7 bases between. CDR3 coding DNA: TGTGCCACCAGCAGGGGGTTCAATGAAAAACTGTTTTTT. Translation: CATSRGFNEKLFF.

This clonotype was picked up a small number of times. V usage is TRBV12-3 or TRBV12-4 and J usage is TRBJ2-1, with TRBD2 matching over 7 bases. V was pared by 5 bases and J by 3 bases, with 10 bases of the junction left unmatched. The CDR3 is made up of 16 amino acids. Here the CDR3 reads CASSPRDYPDYNEQFF. The DNA of the CDR3 is TGTGCCAGCAGTCCCAGGGACTACCCGGACTACAATGAGCAGTTCTTC.

This clonotype has just a few counts. The chain links TRBV27 to TRBJ2-1; 9 nucleotides align to TRBD2. V shed 3 bases and J 6 bases; nucleotides not matched to a gene: 12. Germline V gene lookup returns CDR1 MNHEY and CDR2 SMNVEV (reference sequence). The CDR3 length is 17 residues. The DNA for the CDR3 is TGTGCCAGCAGTTTTGGTCGTGGGCTAGCGGGAAGCAATGAGCAGTTCTTC. Its protein is CASSFGRGLAGSNEQFF.

This chain uses TRBV28 with TRBJ2-2; 9 bases are shared with TRBD1. The CDR3 has 16 residues. Germline CDR1 reads MDHEN; CDR2 reads SYDVKM. J was trimmed by 3 bases and V by 8 bases; bases with no gene match: 10. The CDR3 DNA reads as TGTGCCAGCGGTACAGGGGGCGATTGGGACACCGGGGAGCTGTTTTTT. This sequence encodes CASGTGGDWDTGELFF.

This clonotype was seen repeatedly, ten times or more. The chain combines TRBV3-1 with TRBJ1-4; D not resolved. V was trimmed by 1 base and J by 8 bases, leaving 8 bases between them. Germline V CDR1 and CDR2: LGHDT, YNNKEL (reference sequence). The CDR3 runs to 13 residues. The CDR3 region is CASSQVPEEKLFF. CDR3 in DNA: TGTGCCAGCAGCCAAGTTCCAGAAGAAAAACTGTTTTTT.

Worth noting for this clonotype: This may be a read error, as it is one base from a much larger clone. The CDR3 DNA sequence: TGTGTCAGCAGTGTCGGTGATGGCTACACCTTC. Protein: CVSSVGDGYTF. The chain links TRBV2 to TRBJ1-2; no clear D gene. This CDR3 region has 11 residues. CDR1 is SNHLY, CDR2 FYNNEI, per germline. Based on the CDR3 plus reference TRBV2 and TRBJ1-2, the full variable domain is EPEVTQTPSHQVTQMGQEVILRCVPISNHLYFYWYRQILGQKVEFLVSFYNNEISEKSEIFDDQFSVERPDGSNFTLKIRSTKLEDSAMYFCVSSVGDGYTFGSGTRLTVV.

This clonotype was seen just once. The chain joins TRBV28 to TRBJ1-5; maybe TRBD1 (6 bases). Trimming shortened V by 3 bases and J by 3 bases, and 18 bases separated the two germline ends. Germline V lookup: CDR1 MDHEN, CDR2 SYDVKM. The CDR3 consists of 17 residues. Here the CDR3 DNA reads TGTGCCAGCAGTTTCGTGGGAAGCGGGACATTCAATCAGCCCCAGCATTTT. This codes for CASSFVGSGTFNQPQHF.